This T cell receptor beta chain was captured by sequencing in a study of blood T cell repertoires in COVID-19. Turning to the study itself: Sites across the United States, Italy and Spain contributed samples from acute and convalescent COVID-19.

V was pared by 4 bases and J by 4 bases, with 3 bases of the junction left unmatched. Germline lookup yields CDR1 PRHDT and CDR2 FYEKMQ (reference sequence). The CDR3 loop spans 13 amino acids. TCRdb's table, derived via immunoSEQ multiplex PCR, lists solely in-frame clones and lacks some. The sample has approximately 90,000 clones, over 75% seen once. Sequences were obtained from peripheral blood. The sequence derives from a man aged 55 to 69 with acute or convalescent COVID-19. The V call is TRBV13, the J call TRBJ1-2; 7 nucleotides line up with TRBD1. The CDR3 loop is CASSSRTGYGYTF. CDR3 DNA: TGTGCCAGCAGCTCCAGGACAGGCTATGGCTACACCTTC.